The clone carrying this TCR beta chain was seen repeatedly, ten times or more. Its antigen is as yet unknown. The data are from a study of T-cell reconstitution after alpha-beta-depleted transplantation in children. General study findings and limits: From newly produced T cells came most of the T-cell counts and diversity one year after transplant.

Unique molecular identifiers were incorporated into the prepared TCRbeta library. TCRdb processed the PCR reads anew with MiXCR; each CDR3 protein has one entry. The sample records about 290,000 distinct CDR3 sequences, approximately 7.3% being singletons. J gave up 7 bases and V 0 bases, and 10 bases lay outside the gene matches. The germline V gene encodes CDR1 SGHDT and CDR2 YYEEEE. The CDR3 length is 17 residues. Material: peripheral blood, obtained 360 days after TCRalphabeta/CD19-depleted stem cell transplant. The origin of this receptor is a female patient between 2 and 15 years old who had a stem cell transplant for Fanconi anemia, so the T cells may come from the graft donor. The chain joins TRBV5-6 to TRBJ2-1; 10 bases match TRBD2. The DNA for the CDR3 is TGTGCCAGCAGCTTGGTAGTATCTAGCGGGAGTACAAATGAGCAGTTCTTC. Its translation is CASSLVVSSGSTNEQFF.